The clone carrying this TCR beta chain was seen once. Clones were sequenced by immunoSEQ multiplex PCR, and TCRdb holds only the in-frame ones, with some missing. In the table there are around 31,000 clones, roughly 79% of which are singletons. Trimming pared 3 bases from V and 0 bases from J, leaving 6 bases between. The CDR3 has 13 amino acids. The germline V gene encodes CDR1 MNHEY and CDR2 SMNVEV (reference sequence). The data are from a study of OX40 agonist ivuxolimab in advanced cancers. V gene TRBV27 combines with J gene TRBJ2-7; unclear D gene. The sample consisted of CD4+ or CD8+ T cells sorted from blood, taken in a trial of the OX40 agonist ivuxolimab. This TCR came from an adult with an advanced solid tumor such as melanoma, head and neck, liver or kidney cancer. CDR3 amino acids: CASSLADSYEQYF. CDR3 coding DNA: TGTGCCAGCAGTTTGGCAGACTCCTACGAGCAGTACTTC.